Following are 20 T cell receptor beta chains from one sample sequenced in a study of T cell clonotyping in hematopoietic cell transplantation. Here immunoSEQ multiplex PCR was the method, and the copy in TCRdb shows in-frame clones only, minus some. The sample holds some 6,000 clones, around 82% seen once. The sequencing here drew on peripheral blood mononuclear cells, taken 180 days after allogeneic stem cell transplant. All receptors derive from a male patient aged 70 to 79 who had an allogeneic stem cell transplant from an unrelated donor, so T cells may come from the graft donor. Some clones in this sample may be carry-over from other donors' samples.

This clone was observed a handful of times. At one of its ends the junction is not consistent with the germline gene, which may arise from a read error. The chain uses TRBV28 and TRBJ2-3; tentatively, D is TRBD1 (6 bases). The CDR3 runs to 13 residues. Germline CDR1 reads MDHEN; CDR2 reads SYDVKM. CDR3 protein: CASSRDTTNTQYF. The CDR3 bases are TGTGCCAGCAGCCGGGACACCACAAATACGCAGTATTTT.

The V call is TRBV6-1, the J call TRBJ2-2, with 9 bases matching TRBD2. Germline loops: CDR1 MNHNS, CDR2 SASEGT. Unmatched junction bases numbered 3, after V lost 0 bases and J lost 1 base. The CDR3 spans 17 residues. CDR3 coding DNA: TGTGCCAGCAGTGAAGCGCAAGCGGGAGGGAACACCGGGGAGCTGTTTTTT. Translated, it gives CASSEAQAGGNTGELFF.

This chain joins TRBV7-6 and TRBJ2-1; D unresolved. Trimming took off 0 bases at V and 10 bases at J, with 10 bases between the two ends. Germline loops: CDR1 SGHVS, CDR2 FNYEAQ. The CDR3 has 13 residues. The CDR3 loop reads CASSLAPGREQFF. The CDR3 DNA reads TGTGCCAGCAGCTTAGCCCCGGGCCGGGAGCAGTTCTTC.

The chain employs TRBV7-2 and TRBJ2-3; TRBD2 matches 8 bases. The junction had 9 bases not matched to a gene; V was cut back by 1 base and J by 0 bases. This CDR3 is 18 amino acids long. Germline lookup yields CDR1 SGHTA and CDR2 FQGNSA. The CDR3 DNA reads TGTGCCAGCAGCTTAGTTGGGAGCGGGAGTGGGAGCACAGATACGCAGTATTTT. Translation gives CASSLVGSGSGSTDTQYF.

This clone came up once. The V and J genes are TRBV5-1 and TRBJ2-3; D remains ambiguous. CDR3 length equals 14 residues. Germline values: CDR1 SGHRS, CDR2 YFSETQ. V lost 0 bases to trimming and J lost 0 bases, with 5 bases between them. The CDR3 loop is CASSLETSTDTQYF. The CDR3 bases are TGCGCCAGCAGCTTGGAGACTAGCACAGATACGCAGTATTTT. The full variable domain, completed using reference TRBV5-1 and TRBJ2-3, is KAGVTQTPRYLIKTRGQQVTLSCSPISGHRSVSWYQQTPGQGLQFLFEYFSETQRNKGNFPGRFSGRQFSNSRSEMNVSTLELGDSALYLCASSLETSTDTQYFGPGTRLTVL.

V is TRBV6-5 and J is TRBJ2-7; tentative D call: TRBD2 (5 bases). The CDR3 totals 14 residues. Trimming left V 10 bases short and J 6 bases short, with 22 bases between. Looked up from germline, CDR1 is MNHEY and CDR2 is SVGAGI. CDR3 loop: CATRRVWNEGEQYF. The CDR3 nucleotides are TGTGCCACCCGACGGGTCTGGAATGAGGGCGAGCAGTACTTC.

CDR3 protein: CASSIPGFSYGYTF. DNA of the CDR3: TGTGCCAGTAGTATTCCGGGATTCAGCTATGGCTACACCTTC. The rearrangement joins TRBV19 to TRBJ1-2; D is unclear. The CDR3 spans 14 residues. V lost 3 bases and J 4 bases, leaving 12 bases between the germline ends. The V gene's germline CDR1 is LNHDA and CDR2 SQIVND (reference sequence).

This CDR3 reads CASKVASGADTQYF. The DNA of the CDR3 is TGTGCCAGCAAGGTGGCTAGCGGAGCAGATACGCAGTATTTT. This sequence joins TRBV2 and TRBJ2-3, with 7 bases matching TRBD2. The germline V gene has CDR1 SNHLY and CDR2 FYNNEI. V was clipped by 7 bases and J by 4 bases; unmatched bases: 8. This CDR3 spans 14 amino acids.

This clone was picked up a small number of times. The V gene is TRBV2, the J gene TRBJ2-7; D is uncertain. The ends were cut back, 9 bases at V and 1 base at J, with 10 bases in the middle. From germline, CDR1 is SNHLY and CDR2 FYNNEI. This CDR3 has 12 residues. In nucleotides, the CDR3 is TGTGCCAGTGAGGACGGATCCTACGAGCAGTACTTC. Encoded protein: CASEDGSYEQYF.

In its sample, this clone was seen a few times. The chain carries TRBV28 and TRBJ2-7, with D hard to call. The CDR3 length is 14 residues. Germline V CDR1 and CDR2: MDHEN, SYDVKM. The germline V and J ends were trimmed by 1 base and 2 bases, with 9 bases remaining between them. The CDR3: CASSLSFGTYEQYF. The CDR3 region has the DNA TGTGCCAGCAGTTTATCATTCGGTACCTACGAGCAGTACTTC.

This chain links TRBV11-2 with TRBJ2-1; TRBD2 agrees at 7 bases. This CDR3 spans 16 amino acids. Germline V CDR1 and CDR2: SGHAT, FQNNGV. Trimming took 5 bases from V and 7 from J; bases not matched to a gene: 14. The CDR3 DNA reads TGTGCCAGCAGCACAGATGGGGGTAGCGGGCTAAATGAGCAGTTCTTC. Amino acids: CASSTDGGSGLNEQFF. The whole variable domain, remainder taken from reference TRBV11-2 and TRBJ2-1, is EAGVAQSPRYKIIEKRQSVAFWCNPISGHATLYWYQQILGQGPKLLIQFQNNGVVDDSQLPKDRFSAERLKGVDSTLKIQPAKLEDSAVYLCASSTDGGSGLNEQFFGPGTRLTVL.

This rearrangement joins TRBV30 to TRBJ1-1; a weak D match, TRBD1 (6 bases). The V gene lost 5 bases and the J gene lost 0 bases, with 10 bases spanning the gap. Germline CDR1 and CDR2: GTSNPN and SVGIG (reference sequence). The CDR3 totals 13 residues. The CDR3 DNA is TGTGCCTGGCTGGGACATATGAACACTGAAGCTTTCTTT. Its translation is CAWLGHMNTEAFF.

The chain combines TRBV5-1 with TRBJ2-3, with D maybe TRBD2 (6 bases). The CDR3 consists of 12 residues. V was clipped by 5 bases and J by 5 bases, with 9 bases between them. The germline V gene has CDR1 SGHRS and CDR2 YFSETQ. CDR3 region: CASRIGGDTQYF. The CDR3 nucleotides read TGCGCCAGCAGGATCGGGGGAGATACGCAGTATTTT.

CDR3 in DNA: TGCGCCAGCAGCTTGGTCTTGGACAGTAACAATCAGCCCCAGCATTTT. This translates into CASSLVLDSNNQPQHF. The J gene is TRBJ1-5, the V gene TRBV5-1, with D tentatively TRBD1 (6 bases). Trimming removed 0 bases from V and 3 bases from J, with 13 bases in between. Germline CDR1 and CDR2: SGHRS and YFSETQ. This CDR3 region has 16 residues. The entire variable domain, with the rest obtained from reference TRBV5-1 and TRBJ1-5, is as follows: KAGVTQTPRYLIKTRGQQVTLSCSPISGHRSVSWYQQTPGQGLQFLFEYFSETQRNKGNFPGRFSGRQFSNSRSEMNVSTLELGDSALYLCASSLVLDSNNQPQHFGDGTRLSIL.

Written as DNA, the CDR3 is TGTGCCACCAGCAGCGTTAGCGGCTCCTACGAGCAGTACTTC. This codes for CATSSVSGSYEQYF. The rearrangement joins TRBV15 to TRBJ2-7; D might be TRBD2 (6 bases). V lost 3 bases and J 0 bases, leaving 9 bases between the germline ends. Germline V gene data show CDR1 as LNHNV and CDR2 as YYDKDF (reference sequence). This CDR3 is built from 14 residues.

CDR3 residues: CASSLNAAYGYTF. The CDR3 nucleotides are TGTGCCAGCAGCTTAAATGCGGCTTATGGCTACACCTTC. The chain employs TRBV5-6 and TRBJ1-2; D is undetermined. The CDR3 spans 13 residues. CDR1 is SGHDT, CDR2 YYEEEE, per germline. Trimming stripped 2 bases from V and 5 bases from J, with 10 bases between.

The genes are TRBV2 and TRBJ2-5; 7 positions agree with TRBD1. The germline gives CDR1 SNHLY, CDR2 FYNNEI. This CDR3 spans 14 amino acids. The ends lost 7 bases at V and 5 bases at J; junction bases unmatched: 10. The CDR3 DNA follows: TGTGCCAGCATAGACAGGGTGCTGTTGGAGACCCAGTACTTC. Encoded protein: CASIDRVLLETQYF.

The chain uses TRBV7-9 and TRBJ1-1, with unresolved D. With 5 bases removed from V and 12 bases from J, the gap between germline ends came to 4 bases. The CDR3 covers 8 residues. Germline CDR1 and CDR2: SEHNR and FQNEAQ (reference sequence). The CDR3 spells CASSATFF. In DNA form, the CDR3 reads TGTGCCAGCAGCGCGACTTTCTTT.

This chain connects TRBV9 to TRBJ2-2; possible D gene TRBD2, 5 bases. This CDR3 is built from 15 residues. The germline gives CDR1 SGDLS, CDR2 YYNGEE. The V and J ends lost 4 bases and 1 base respectively, with 11 bases between them. DNA of the CDR3: TGTGCCAGCAGCCGAAGGACTGGGAACACCGGGGAGCTGTTTTTT. It specifies CASSRRTGNTGELFF.

This chain uses TRBV4-3 with TRBJ2-7; either TRBD1 or TRBD2 may supply D (5 bases each). CDR1 is LGHNA and CDR2 is YSLEER in the germline V gene. The CDR3 has 15 amino acids. V was clipped by 1 base and J by 6 bases, with 16 bases between them. In DNA, the CDR3 is TGCGCCAGCAGCCAAGGACTGGGGGTAAGGGGCGAGCAGTACTTC. It codes for CASSQGLGVRGEQYF.